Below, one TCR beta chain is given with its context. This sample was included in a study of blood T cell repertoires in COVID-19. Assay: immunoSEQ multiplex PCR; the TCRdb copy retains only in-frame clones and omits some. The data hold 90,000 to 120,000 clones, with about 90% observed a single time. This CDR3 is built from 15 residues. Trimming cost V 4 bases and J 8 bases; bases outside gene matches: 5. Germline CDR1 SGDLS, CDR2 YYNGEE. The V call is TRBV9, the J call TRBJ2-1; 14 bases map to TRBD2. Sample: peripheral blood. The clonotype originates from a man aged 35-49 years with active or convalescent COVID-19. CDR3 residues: CASSSGLAGDYEQFF. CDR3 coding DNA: TGTGCCAGCAGCTCGGGACTAGCGGGAGACTATGAGCAGTTCTTC. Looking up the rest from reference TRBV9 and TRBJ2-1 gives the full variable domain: DSGVTQTPKHLITATGQRVTLRCSPRSGDLSVYWYQQSLDQGLQFLIQYYNGEERAKGNILERFSAQQFPDLHSELNLSSLELGDSALYFCASSSGLAGDYEQFFGPGTRLTVL.